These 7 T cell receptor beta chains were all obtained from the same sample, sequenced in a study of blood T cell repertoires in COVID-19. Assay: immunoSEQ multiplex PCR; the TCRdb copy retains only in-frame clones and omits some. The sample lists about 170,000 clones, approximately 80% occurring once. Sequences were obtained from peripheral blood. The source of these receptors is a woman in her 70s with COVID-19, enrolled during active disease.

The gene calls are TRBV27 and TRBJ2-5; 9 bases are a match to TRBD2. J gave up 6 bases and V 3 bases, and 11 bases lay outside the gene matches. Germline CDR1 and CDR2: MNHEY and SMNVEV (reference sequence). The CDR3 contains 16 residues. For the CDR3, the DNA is TGTGCCAGCAGTTTTTTGCGGGGGGGGCTTGAGAAGACCCAGTACTTC. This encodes CASSFLRGGLEKTQYF.

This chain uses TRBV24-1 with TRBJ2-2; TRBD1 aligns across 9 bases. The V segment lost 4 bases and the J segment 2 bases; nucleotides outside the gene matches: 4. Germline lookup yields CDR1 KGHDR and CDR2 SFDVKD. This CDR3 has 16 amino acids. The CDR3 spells CATSDSGQGNTGELFF. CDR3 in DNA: TGTGCCACCAGTGACTCGGGACAGGGAAACACCGGGGAGCTGTTTTTT.

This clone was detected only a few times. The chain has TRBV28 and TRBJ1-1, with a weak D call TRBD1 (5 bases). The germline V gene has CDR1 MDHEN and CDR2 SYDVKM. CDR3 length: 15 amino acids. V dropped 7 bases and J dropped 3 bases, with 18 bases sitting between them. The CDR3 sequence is CASTGEGEGHTEAFF. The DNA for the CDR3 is TGTGCCAGCACCGGGGAGGGAGAGGGGCACACTGAAGCTTTCTTT.

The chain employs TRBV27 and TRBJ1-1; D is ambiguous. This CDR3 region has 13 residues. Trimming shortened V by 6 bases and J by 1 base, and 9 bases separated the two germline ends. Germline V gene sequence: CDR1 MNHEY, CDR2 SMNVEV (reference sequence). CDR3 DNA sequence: TGTGCCAGCAGCCGGCTAGGGAACACTGAAGCTTTCTTT. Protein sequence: CASSRLGNTEAFF.

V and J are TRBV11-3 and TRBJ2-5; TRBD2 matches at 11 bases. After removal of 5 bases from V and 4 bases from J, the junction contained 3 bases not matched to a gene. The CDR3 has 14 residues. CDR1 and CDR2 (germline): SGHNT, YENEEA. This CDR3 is CASSMTSGTETQYF. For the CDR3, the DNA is TGTGCCAGCAGCATGACTAGCGGGACAGAGACCCAGTACTTC.

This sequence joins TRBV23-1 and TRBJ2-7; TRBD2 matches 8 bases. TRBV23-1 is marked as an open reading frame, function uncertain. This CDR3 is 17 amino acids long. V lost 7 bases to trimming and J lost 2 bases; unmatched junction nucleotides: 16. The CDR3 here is CASTTGTERESAYEQYF. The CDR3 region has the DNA TGCGCCAGCACTACGGGAACAGAGCGGGAGTCAGCCTACGAGCAGTACTTC.

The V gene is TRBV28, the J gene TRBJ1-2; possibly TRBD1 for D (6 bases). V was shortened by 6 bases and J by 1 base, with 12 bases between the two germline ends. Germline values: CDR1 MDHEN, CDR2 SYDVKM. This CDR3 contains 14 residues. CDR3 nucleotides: TGTGCCAGCAGGCGGACAGCCTTTAACTATGGCTACACCTTC. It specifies CASRRTAFNYGYTF.